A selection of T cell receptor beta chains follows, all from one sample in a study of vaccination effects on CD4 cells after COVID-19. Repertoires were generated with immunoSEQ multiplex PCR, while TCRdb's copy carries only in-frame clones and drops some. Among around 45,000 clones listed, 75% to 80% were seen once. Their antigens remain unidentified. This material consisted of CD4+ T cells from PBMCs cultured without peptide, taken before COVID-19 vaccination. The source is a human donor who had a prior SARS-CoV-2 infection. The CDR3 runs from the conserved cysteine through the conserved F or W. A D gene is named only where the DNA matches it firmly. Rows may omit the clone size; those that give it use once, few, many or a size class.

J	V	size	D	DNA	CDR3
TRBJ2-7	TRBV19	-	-	TGTGCCAGTAGTTCCCACTTACGGGGCAGGTACGAGCAGTACTTC	CASSSHLRGRYEQYF
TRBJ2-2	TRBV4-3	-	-	TGCGCCAGCAGCCAAGCGGCGGCGGTCGGATCCGGGGAGCTGTTTTTT	CASSQAAAVGSGELFF
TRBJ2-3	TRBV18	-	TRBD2	TGTGCCAGCTCACGATACAGCGGGAGTCTTAACACAGATACGCAGTATTTT	CASSRYSGSLNTDTQYF
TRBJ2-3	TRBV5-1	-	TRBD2	TGCGCCAGCAGCTTCATCTTTGGTTCTGCGGGAGTAACAGATACGCAGTATTTT	CASSFIFGSAGVTDTQYF
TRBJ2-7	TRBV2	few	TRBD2	TGTGCCAGCAGTGTACGGGGACTAGCGGGAGATCACGAGCAGTACTTC	CASSVRGLAGDHEQYF
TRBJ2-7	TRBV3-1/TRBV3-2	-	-	TGTGCCAGCAGCCAAGTTAGGGGATTCAGCGAGCAGTACTTC	CASSQVRGFSEQYF
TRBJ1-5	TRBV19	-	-	TGTGCCAGTAGTATATCGGGGGGCAATCAGCCCCAGCATTTT	CASSISGGNQPQHF
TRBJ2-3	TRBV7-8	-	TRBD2	TGTGCCAGCAGCTTTTTAGCGGGAGTGGCAGATACGCAGTATTTT	CASSFLAGVADTQYF
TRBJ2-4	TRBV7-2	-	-	TGTGCCAGCAGCTTATCCCTCGGTCATAAAAACATTCAGTACTTC	CASSLSLGHKNIQYF
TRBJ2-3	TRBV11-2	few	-	TGTGCCAGCAGCTTTTTGGGTTTTGGAGATACGCAGTATTTT	CASSFLGFGDTQYF
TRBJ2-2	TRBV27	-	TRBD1	TGTGCCAGCAGTTTCCTACAGGGGGCCGGCGGGGAGCTGTTTTTT	CASSFLQGAGGELFF
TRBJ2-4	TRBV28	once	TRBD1	TGTGCCAGCAGTTTTTTTTCCGGGTTTGGGGACAGCCTCATAAACATTCAGTACTTC	CASSFFSGFGDSLINIQYF
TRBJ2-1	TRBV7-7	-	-	TGTGCTAGCAGCTTAGAGTGGGGGGGCAAATACAATGAGCAGTTCTTC	CASSLEWGGKYNEQFF
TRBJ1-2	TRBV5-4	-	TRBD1	TGTGCCAGCAGCCCAGAACCGGGACAGGGGTGGAATGGCTACACCTTC	CASSPEPGQGWNGYTF
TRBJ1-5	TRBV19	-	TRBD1	TGTGCCAGTAGCTTTTTCCCGAGTGGACAGGGTGGGAATCAGCCCCAGCATTTT	CASSFFPSGQGGNQPQHF
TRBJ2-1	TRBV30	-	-	TGTGCCTGGTCATACGGCTGGAATGAGCAGTTCTTC	CAWSYGWNEQFF
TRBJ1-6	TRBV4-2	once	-	TGTGCCAGCAGCCAAGAAGGTGCGTTGGGGTCACCCCTCCACTTT	CASSQEGALGSPLHF
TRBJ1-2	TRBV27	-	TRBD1	TGTGCCAGCAGTTTAGGGACAGATCCCTATGGCTACACCTTC	CASSLGTDPYGYTF
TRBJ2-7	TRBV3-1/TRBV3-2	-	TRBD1	TGTGCCAGCAGCCTTAACCCGACAGGGGGCTACGAGCAGTACTTC	CASSLNPTGGYEQYF
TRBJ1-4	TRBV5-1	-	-	TGCGCCAGCAGCTTCGAGGGGGCTAATGAAAAACTGTTTTTT	CASSFEGANEKLFF
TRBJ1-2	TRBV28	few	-	TGTGCCAGCAGCAAAACAAGGACCGCGACCGGCTACACCTTC	CASSKTRTATGYTF
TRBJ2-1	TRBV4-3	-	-	TGCGCCAGCAGCCAAGAACCGTCGAGGTTTGCCCACAATGAGCAGTTCTTC	CASSQEPSRFAHNEQFF
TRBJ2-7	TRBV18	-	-	TGTGCCAGCTCACCGAGCAACGAGCAGTACTTC	CASSPSNEQYF
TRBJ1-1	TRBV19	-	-	TGTGCCAGTACCAAACAGGGGAACACTGAAGCTTTCTTT	CASTKQGNTEAFF
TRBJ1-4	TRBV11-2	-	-	TGTGCCAGCAGCTTAAATAGGGCAGTTGAAAAACTGTTTTTT	CASSLNRAVEKLFF
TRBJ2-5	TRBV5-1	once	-	TGCGCCAGCAGCGGGGGGCGGGGGCAAGAGACCCAGTACTTC	CASSGGRGQETQYF
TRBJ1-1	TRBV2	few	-	TGTGCCAGCAGGAGGGACACCTTGAACACTGAAGCTTTCTTT	CASRRDTLNTEAFF